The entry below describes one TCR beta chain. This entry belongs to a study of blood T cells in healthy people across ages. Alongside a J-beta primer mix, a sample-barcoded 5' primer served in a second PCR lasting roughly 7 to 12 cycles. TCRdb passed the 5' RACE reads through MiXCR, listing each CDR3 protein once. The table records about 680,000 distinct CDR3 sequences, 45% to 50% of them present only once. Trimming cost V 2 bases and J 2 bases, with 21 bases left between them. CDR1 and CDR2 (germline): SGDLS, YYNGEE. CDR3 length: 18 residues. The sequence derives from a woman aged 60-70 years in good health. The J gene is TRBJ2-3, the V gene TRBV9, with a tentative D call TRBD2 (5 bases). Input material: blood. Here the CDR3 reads CASSVSPLSAGFTDTQYF. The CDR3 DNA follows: TGTGCCAGCAGCGTTAGCCCCCTGTCCGCGGGTTTCACAGATACGCAGTATTTT.